These 5 T cell receptor beta chains were all obtained from the same sample, sequenced in a study of cytotoxic CD8 clonotypes in ibrutinib-treated CLL. The repertoire was sequenced with immunoSEQ multiplex PCR; TCRdb's copy has only in-frame clones and lacks some. The sample has more than 300,000 clones; 80% are singletons. Here the sequenced sample was PBMCs, taken before ibrutinib treatment. These receptors were taken from a human donor with chronic lymphocytic leukemia.

This rearrangement joins TRBV27 to TRBJ1-3, with D perhaps matching TRBD1 (5 bases). CDR3 length: 15 residues. CDR1 is MNHEY and CDR2 is SMNVEV in the germline V gene (reference sequence). V was cut by 2 bases and J by 3 bases, with 11 bases left in between. The CDR3 DNA is TGTGCCAGCAGTTTAGGCCAGGGAAGTGGAAACACCATATATTTT. It encodes CASSLGQGSGNTIYF.

This chain joins TRBV2 and TRBJ2-4, with D possibly TRBD1 on 6 matching bases. Germline-derived CDR1 and CDR2 are SNHLY and FYNNEI. Deletions cut 3 bases from V and 8 bases from J, with 14 bases between. The CDR3 extends over 14 amino acids. This CDR3 is CASSDGYRQDIQYF. The DNA for the CDR3 is TGTGCCAGCAGTGATGGGTACAGACAGGACATTCAGTACTTC.

The V call is TRBV19, the J call TRBJ1-4, with TRBD1 identical over 8 bases. The junction had 11 bases not matched to a gene; V was cut back by 6 bases and J by 5 bases. The CDR3 is 16 amino acids. The V gene's germline CDR1 is LNHDA and CDR2 SQIVND (reference sequence). DNA for the CDR3: TGTGCCAGTAGAACTCCTGGACAGGGACCGAATGAAAAACTGTTTTTT. Translated, it gives CASRTPGQGPNEKLFF.

This chain uses TRBV11-2 with TRBJ2-7; D not certain. The CDR3 is 13 residues long. Looked up from germline, CDR1 is SGHAT and CDR2 is FQNNGV. Trimming pared 0 bases from V and 6 bases from J, leaving 9 bases between. CDR3 sequence (DNA): TGTGCCAGCAGCTTAGACACCGCTCTCGAGCAGTACTTC. As protein: CASSLDTALEQYF.

This chain connects TRBV4-3 to TRBJ2-7; perhaps TRBD2 as D (6 bases). Germline lookup yields CDR1 LGHNA and CDR2 YSLEER. Deletions cut 5 bases from V and 5 bases from J, with 19 bases between. The CDR3 covers 15 residues. The CDR3 nucleotides read TGCGCCAGCAGCTTTTTTTCCTCTAGCGACCACGAGCAGTACTTC. Encoded protein: CASSFFSSSDHEQYF.